Listed below are T cell receptor beta chains from one sample, sequenced in a study of identical twins. Using its own MiXCR run on the 5' RACE reads, TCRdb lists one record per CDR3 protein. The sample has 200,000 to 250,000 distinct CDR3 sequences; 5.5% to 7.5% are singletons. Another study also made use of these data, one on T cells expressing NK-cell markers.

Sequenced sample: CD8+ T cells sorted from blood. Receptors were obtained from a woman younger than 30 in good health. Each CDR3 is given with its conserved first and last residue. D genes are given only for firm matches. Clone size is given for some rows only: seen once, a few or many times, or a class if the clone is expanded.

v_gene	j_gene	d_gene	abundance	CDR3aa	CDR3nt
TRBV6-1	TRBJ2-7	TRBD1	few	CASSEGGTDLYEQYF	TGTGCCAGCAGTGAAGGAGGGACAGATCTCTACGAGCAGTACTTC
TRBV7-9	TRBJ1-6	-	-	CASEDSSFSYNSPLHF	TGTGCCAGCGAGGACAGCAGTTTCTCCTATAATTCACCCCTCCACTTT
TRBV6-1	TRBJ2-5	TRBD2	-	CASSRIAGEQETQYF	TGTGCCAGCAGTCGAATAGCGGGAGAGCAAGAGACCCAGTACTTC
TRBV29-1	TRBJ1-1	TRBD1	many	CSGRDRGRTEAFF	TGCAGCGGCCGGGACAGGGGACGGACTGAAGCTTTCTTT
TRBV15	TRBJ2-7	-	-	CATSRDEGRAYEQYF	TGTGCCACCAGCAGAGATGAGGGTCGCGCCTACGAGCAGTACTTC
TRBV29-1	TRBJ2-1	TRBD2	many	CSVELAGGPSEQFF	TGCAGCGTCGAGCTAGCGGGAGGGCCGAGTGAGCAGTTCTTC
TRBV20-1	TRBJ1-1	-	many	CSASSTGDTEAFF	TGCAGTGCTAGCTCGACGGGGGACACTGAAGCTTTCTTT
TRBV7-3	TRBJ2-1	TRBD2	many	CASSLSAGGSYYEQFF	TGTGCCAGCAGCTTATCTGCGGGGGGGTCATACTATGAGCAGTTCTTC
TRBV7-2	TRBJ1-1	TRBD1	few	CASMGQGPWPAREAFF	TGTGCCAGCATGGGACAGGGACCATGGCCTGCTAGAGAAGCTTTCTTT
TRBV7-8	TRBJ1-1	-	few	CASSFPGPEAFF	TGTGCCAGCAGCTTCCCCGGGCCTGAAGCTTTCTTT
TRBV5-6	TRBJ2-7	-	few	CASSWFSLDSSYEQYF	TGTGCCAGCAGCTGGTTTTCGCTCGATAGCTCCTACGAGCAGTACTTC
TRBV18	TRBJ2-1	-	few	CASSIRGGSYNEQFF	TGTGCCAGCTCCATCCGAGGAGGCTCCTACAATGAGCAGTTCTTC
TRBV9	TRBJ1-5	-	few	CASSVGYRVGQPQHF	TGTGCCAGCAGCGTAGGCTACAGGGTCGGTCAGCCCCAGCATTTT
TRBV2	TRBJ1-1	TRBD1	-	CASTGEMAEAFF	TGTGCCAGTACAGGGGAGATGGCTGAAGCTTTCTTT